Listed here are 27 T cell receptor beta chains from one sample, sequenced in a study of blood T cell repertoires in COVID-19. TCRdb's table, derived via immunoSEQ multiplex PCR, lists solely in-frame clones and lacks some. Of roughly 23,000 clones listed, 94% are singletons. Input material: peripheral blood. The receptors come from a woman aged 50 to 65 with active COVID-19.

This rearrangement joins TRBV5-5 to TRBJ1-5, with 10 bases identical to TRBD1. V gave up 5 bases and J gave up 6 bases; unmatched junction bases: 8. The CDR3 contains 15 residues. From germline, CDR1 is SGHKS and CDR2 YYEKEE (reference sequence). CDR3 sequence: CASRQGQGGSQPQHF. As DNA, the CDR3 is TGTGCCAGCAGACAAGGACAGGGGGGATCTCAGCCCCAGCATTTT. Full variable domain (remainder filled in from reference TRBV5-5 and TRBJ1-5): DAGVTQSPTHLIKTRGQQVTLRCSPISGHKSVSWYQQVLGQGPQFIFQYYEKEERGRGNFPDRFSARQFPNYSSELNVNALLLGDSALYLCASRQGQGGSQPQHFGDGTRLSIL.

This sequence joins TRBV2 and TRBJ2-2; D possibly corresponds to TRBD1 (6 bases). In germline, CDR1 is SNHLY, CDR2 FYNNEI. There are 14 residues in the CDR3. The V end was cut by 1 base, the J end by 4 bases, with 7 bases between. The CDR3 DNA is TGTGCCAGCAGTGAAGGGGACATCACCGGGGAGCTGTTTTTT. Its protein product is CASSEGDITGELFF.

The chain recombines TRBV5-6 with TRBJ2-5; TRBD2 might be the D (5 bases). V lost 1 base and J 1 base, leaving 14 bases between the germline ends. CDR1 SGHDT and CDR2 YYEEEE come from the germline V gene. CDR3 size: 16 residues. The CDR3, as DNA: TGTGCCAGCAGCTTGAAATCCCGCGGGCGCCAAGAGACCCAGTACTTC. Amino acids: CASSLKSRGRQETQYF.

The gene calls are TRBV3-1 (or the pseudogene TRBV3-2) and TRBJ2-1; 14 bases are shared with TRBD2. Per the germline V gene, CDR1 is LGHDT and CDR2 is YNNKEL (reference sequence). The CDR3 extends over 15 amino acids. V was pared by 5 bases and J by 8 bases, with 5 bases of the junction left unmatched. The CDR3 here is CASSTGLAGEYEQFF. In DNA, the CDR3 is TGTGCCAGCAGCACGGGACTAGCGGGAGAGTATGAGCAGTTCTTC.

The CDR3 DNA sequence: TGTGCCAGCAGTTTTTCCAGTCAGCCCCAGCATTTT. Its translation: CASSFSSQPQHF. This chain uses TRBV12-3 or TRBV12-4 with TRBJ1-5; D not resolved. V was pared by 3 bases and J by 6 bases, with 6 bases between. The CDR3 loop spans 12 amino acids.

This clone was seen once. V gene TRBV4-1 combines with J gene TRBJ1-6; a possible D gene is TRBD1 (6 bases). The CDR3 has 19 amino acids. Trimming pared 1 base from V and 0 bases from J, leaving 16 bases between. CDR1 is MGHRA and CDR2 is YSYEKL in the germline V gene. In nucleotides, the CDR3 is TGCGCCAGCAGCCAAGGACAGGACCAACTAAGCTCCTATAATTCACCCCTCCACTTT. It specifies CASSQGQDQLSSYNSPLHF.

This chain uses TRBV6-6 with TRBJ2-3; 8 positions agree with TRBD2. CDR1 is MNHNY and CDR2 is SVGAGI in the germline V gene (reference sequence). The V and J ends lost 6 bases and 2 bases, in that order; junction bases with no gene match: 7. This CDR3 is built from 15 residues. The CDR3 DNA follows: TGTGCCAGCAGCGCTAGCGGGTTGAACACAGATACGCAGTATTTT. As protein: CASSASGLNTDTQYF.

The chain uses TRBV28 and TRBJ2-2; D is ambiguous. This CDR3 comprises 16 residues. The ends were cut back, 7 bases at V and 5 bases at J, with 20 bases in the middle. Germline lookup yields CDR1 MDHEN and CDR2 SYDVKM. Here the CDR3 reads CASTPEGTELTGELFF. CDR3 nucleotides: TGTGCCAGCACTCCCGAAGGAACAGAACTGACCGGGGAGCTGTTTTTT.

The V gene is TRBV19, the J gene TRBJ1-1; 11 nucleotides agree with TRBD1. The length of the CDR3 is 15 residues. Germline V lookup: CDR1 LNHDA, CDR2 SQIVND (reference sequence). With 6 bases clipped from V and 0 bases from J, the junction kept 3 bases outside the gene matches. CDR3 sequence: CASRGQGVMNTEAFF. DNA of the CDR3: TGTGCCAGTAGGGGACAGGGGGTGATGAACACTGAAGCTTTCTTT. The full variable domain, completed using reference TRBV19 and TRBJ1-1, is DGGITQSPKYLFRKEGQNVTLSCEQNLNHDAMYWYRQDPGQGLRLIYYSQIVNDFQKGDIAEGYSVSREKKESFPLTVTSAQKNPTAFYLCASRGQGVMNTEAFFGQGTRLTVV.

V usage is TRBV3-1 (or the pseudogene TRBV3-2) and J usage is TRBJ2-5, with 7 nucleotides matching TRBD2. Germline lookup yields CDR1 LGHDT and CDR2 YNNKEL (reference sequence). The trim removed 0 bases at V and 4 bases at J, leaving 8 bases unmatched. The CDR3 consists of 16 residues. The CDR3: CASSQESSGVLETQYF. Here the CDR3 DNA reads TGTGCCAGCAGCCAAGAATCTAGCGGAGTATTAGAGACCCAGTACTTC.

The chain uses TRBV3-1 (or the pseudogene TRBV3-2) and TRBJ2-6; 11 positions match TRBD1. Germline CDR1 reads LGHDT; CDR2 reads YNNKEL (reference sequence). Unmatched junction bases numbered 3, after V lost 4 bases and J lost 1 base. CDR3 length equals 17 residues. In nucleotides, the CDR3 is TGTGCCAGCAGCCCTGGACAGGGGGCTTCTGGGGCCAACGTCCTGACTTTC. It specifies CASSPGQGASGANVLTF.

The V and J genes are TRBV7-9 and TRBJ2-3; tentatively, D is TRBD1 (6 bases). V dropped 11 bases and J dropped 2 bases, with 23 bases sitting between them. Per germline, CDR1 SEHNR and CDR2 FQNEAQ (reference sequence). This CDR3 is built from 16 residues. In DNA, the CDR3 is TGTGCCTCTTTAAGGAACGGGCAGGGGATCACAGATACGCAGTATTTT. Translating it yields CASLRNGQGITDTQYF.

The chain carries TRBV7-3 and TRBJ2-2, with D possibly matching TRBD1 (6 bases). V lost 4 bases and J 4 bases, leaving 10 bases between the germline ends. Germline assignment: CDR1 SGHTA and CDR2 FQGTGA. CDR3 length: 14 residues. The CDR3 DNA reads TGTGCCAGCAGCTCGCACAGGGCCACCGGGGAGCTGTTTTTT. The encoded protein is CASSSHRATGELFF.

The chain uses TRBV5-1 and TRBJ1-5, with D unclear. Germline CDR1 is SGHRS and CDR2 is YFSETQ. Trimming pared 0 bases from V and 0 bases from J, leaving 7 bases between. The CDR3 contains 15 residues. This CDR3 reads CASSLAPGSNQPQHF. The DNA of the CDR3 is TGCGCCAGCAGCTTGGCCCCGGGTAGCAATCAGCCCCAGCATTTT.

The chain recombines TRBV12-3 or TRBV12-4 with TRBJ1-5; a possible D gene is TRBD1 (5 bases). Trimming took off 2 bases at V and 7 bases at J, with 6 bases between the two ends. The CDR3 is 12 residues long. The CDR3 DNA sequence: TGTGCCAGCAGTTTACAGGGACAGCCCCAGCATTTT. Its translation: CASSLQGQPQHF.

CDR3 loop: CAARTSGRTDTQYF. Written as DNA, the CDR3 is TGTGCCGCCCGGACTAGCGGGAGGACAGATACGCAGTATTTT. The rearrangement joins TRBV7-9 to TRBJ2-3; 14 bases are shared with TRBD2. Germline V lookup: CDR1 SEHNR, CDR2 FQNEAQ (reference sequence). This CDR3 contains 14 residues. The J segment lost 3 bases and the V segment lost 11 bases, leaving 4 bases of the junction unmatched.

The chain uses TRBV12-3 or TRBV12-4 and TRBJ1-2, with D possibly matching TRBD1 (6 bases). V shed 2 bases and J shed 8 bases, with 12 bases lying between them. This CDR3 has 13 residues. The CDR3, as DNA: TGTGCCAGCAGTTTACAGGCCACAGGGGGCTACACCTTC. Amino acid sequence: CASSLQATGGYTF.

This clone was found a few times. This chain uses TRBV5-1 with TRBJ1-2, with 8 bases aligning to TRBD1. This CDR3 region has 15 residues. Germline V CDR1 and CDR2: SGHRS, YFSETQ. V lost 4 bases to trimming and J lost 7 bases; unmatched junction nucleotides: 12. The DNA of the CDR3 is TGCGCCAGCAGCCAGGGACAGGAAAGTATGAGTGGCTACACCTTC. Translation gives CASSQGQESMSGYTF. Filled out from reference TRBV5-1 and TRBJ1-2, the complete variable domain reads KAGVTQTPRYLIKTRGQQVTLSCSPISGHRSVSWYQQTPGQGLQFLFEYFSETQRNKGNFPGRFSGRQFSNSRSEMNVSTLELGDSALYLCASSQGQESMSGYTFGSGTRLTVV.

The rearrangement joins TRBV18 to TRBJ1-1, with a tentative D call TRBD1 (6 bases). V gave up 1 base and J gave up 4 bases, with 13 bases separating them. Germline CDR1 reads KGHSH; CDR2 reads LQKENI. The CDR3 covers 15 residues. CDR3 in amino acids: CASSPLQGQVTEAFF. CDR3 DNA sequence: TGTGCCAGCTCACCACTCCAGGGGCAGGTCACTGAAGCTTTCTTT.

CDR3 protein: CASSSLSYEQYF. DNA for the CDR3: TGTGCCAGCAGTTCACTCTCCTACGAGCAGTACTTC. This chain connects TRBV6-6 to TRBJ2-7; D ambiguous. The germline CDR1 and CDR2 sequences are MNHNY and SVGAGI (reference sequence). The CDR3 length is 12 residues. V lost 4 bases, J lost 0 bases, and 4 bases lay in between.

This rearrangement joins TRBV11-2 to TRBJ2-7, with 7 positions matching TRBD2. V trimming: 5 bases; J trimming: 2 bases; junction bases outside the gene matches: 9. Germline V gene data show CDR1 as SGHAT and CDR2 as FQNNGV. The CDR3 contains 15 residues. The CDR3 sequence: CASSRNWDYTYEQYF. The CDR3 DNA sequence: TGTGCCAGCAGCCGCAACTGGGACTATACCTACGAGCAGTACTTC. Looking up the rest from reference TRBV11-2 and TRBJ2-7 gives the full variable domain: EAGVAQSPRYKIIEKRQSVAFWCNPISGHATLYWYQQILGQGPKLLIQFQNNGVVDDSQLPKDRFSAERLKGVDSTLKIQPAKLEDSAVYLCASSRNWDYTYEQYFGPGTRLTVT.

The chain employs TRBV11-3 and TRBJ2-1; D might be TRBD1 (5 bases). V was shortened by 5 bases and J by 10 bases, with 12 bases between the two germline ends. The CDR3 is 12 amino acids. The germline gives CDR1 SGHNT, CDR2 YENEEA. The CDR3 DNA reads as TGTGCCAGCAGCCATCCCCAGGGCGAGCAGTTCTTC. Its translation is CASSHPQGEQFF.

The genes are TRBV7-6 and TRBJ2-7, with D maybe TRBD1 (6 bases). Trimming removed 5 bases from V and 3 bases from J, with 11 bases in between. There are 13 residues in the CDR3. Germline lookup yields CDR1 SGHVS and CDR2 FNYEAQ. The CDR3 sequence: CASSGRTDYEQYF. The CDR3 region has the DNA TGTGCCAGCAGCGGTCGGACAGACTACGAGCAGTACTTC.

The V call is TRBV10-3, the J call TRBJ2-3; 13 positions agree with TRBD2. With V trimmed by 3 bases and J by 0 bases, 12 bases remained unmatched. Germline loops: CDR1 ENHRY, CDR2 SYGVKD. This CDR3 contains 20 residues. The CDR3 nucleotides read TGTGCCATCAGTGAAGGGAGACTAGCGGGAGGCGGACTCAGCACAGATACGCAGTATTTT. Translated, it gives CAISEGRLAGGGLSTDTQYF.

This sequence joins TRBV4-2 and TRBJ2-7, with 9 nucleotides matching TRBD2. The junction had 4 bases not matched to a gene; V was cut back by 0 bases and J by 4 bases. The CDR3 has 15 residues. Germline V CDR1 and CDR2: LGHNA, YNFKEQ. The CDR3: CASSQDLAGLYEQYF. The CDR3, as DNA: TGTGCCAGCAGCCAAGATCTAGCGGGATTATACGAGCAGTACTTC.

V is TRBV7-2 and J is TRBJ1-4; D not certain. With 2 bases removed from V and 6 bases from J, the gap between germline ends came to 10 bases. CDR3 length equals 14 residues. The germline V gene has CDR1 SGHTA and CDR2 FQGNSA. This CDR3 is CASSLRGFDEKLFF. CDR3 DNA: TGTGCCAGCAGCTTAAGAGGGTTCGATGAAAAACTGTTTTTT.

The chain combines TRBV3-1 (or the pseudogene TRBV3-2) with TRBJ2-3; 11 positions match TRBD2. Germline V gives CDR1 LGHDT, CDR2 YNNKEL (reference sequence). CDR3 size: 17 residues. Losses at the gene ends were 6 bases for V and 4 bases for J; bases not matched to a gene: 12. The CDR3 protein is CASRRTVAGGPADTQYF. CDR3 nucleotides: TGTGCCAGCAGGCGGACCGTAGCGGGGGGGCCAGCAGATACGCAGTATTTT.